One sample yielded the 8 T cell receptor beta chains listed below, sequenced in a study of shared clonotypes between healthy human individuals (dated by TCRdb to 2019 to 2021). Libraries were built with the immunoSEQ multiplex PCR assay. The source is immuneACCESS, and TCRdb retained only in-frame sequences with V and J called. Part of the clones is not carried over; for the studies checked, unresolved V genes explain less than half of this, and the remainder is unexplained. In this sample the table shows roughly 1 million clones, approximately 80% of which occur a single time. Clones ranked in the top ten supply 0.5% to 0.6% of the sample. Sequenced input: memory CD4+ T cells from PBMCs. This sample's cell subset or site label indicates: CD45RA-negative fraction. All receptors derive from a man aged 18 to 29 in good health. Some clones in this sample may be carry-over from other donors' samples.

The chain combines TRBV5-8 with TRBJ2-2; 7 bases are a match to TRBD2. The CDR3 has 17 amino acids. J was trimmed by 1 base and V by 0 bases; bases with no gene match: 6. The germline gives CDR1 SGHTS, CDR2 YDEGEE. The CDR3 nucleotides are TGTGCCAGCAGCTTGGCCAAATCTAGCGGGAACACCGGGGAGCTGTTTTTT. Protein: CASSLAKSSGNTGELFF. Drawing the rest from reference TRBV5-8 and TRBJ2-2, the complete variable domain is EAGVTQSPTHLIKTRGQQATLRCSPISGHTSVYWYQQALGLGLQFLLWYDEGEERNRGNFPPRFSGRQFPNYSSELNVNALELEDSALYLCASSLAKSSGNTGELFFGEGSRLTVL.

This clone was recorded many times. V gene TRBV7-3 combines with J gene TRBJ2-1; TRBD2 matches at 11 bases. V lost 5 bases to trimming and J lost 2 bases; unmatched junction nucleotides: 2. CDR3 length equals 15 residues. CDR1 and CDR2 (germline): SGHTA, FQGTGA. The CDR3 here is CASSELAGAYNEQFF. Here the CDR3 DNA reads TGTGCCAGCAGCGAACTAGCGGGGGCCTACAATGAGCAGTTCTTC. Combining the CDR3 with reference TRBV7-3 and TRBJ2-1 gives the whole variable domain GAGVSQTPSNKVTEKGKYVELRCDPISGHTALYWYRQSLGQGPEFLIYFQGTGAADDSGLPNDRFFAVRPEGSVSTLKIQRTERGDSAVYLCASSELAGAYNEQFFGPGTRLTVL.

V and J are TRBV7-2 and TRBJ1-3, with D hard to call. The germline V gene has CDR1 SGHTA and CDR2 FQGNSA. Trimming shortened V by 1 base and J by 0 bases, and 10 bases separated the two germline ends. This CDR3 has 16 amino acids. The CDR3 is CASSLGGRFSGNTIYF. In nucleotides, the CDR3 is TGTGCCAGCAGCTTAGGTGGCCGATTCTCTGGAAACACCATATATTTT.

The CDR3 DNA reads as TGTGCCAGTAGTATAGCGAGGCGGGAGACCCAGTACTTC. It encodes CASSIARRETQYF. The rearrangement joins TRBV19 to TRBJ2-5, with D hard to call. The CDR3 is 13 amino acids. CDR1 is LNHDA and CDR2 is SQIVND in the germline V gene (reference sequence). Trimming removed 1 base at V and 5 bases at J, with 8 bases between.

CDR3 DNA: TGTGCCATCACGCGGGCAGGGGCCCTCGCCGGGGAGCTGTTTTTT. It codes for CAITRAGALAGELFF. The chain links TRBV28 to TRBJ2-2; maybe TRBD1 (6 bases). The germline V and J ends were trimmed by 10 bases and 6 bases, with 21 bases remaining between them. The germline CDR1 and CDR2 sequences are MDHEN and SYDVKM. CDR3 length: 15 amino acids.

Concerning this clone: The identical CDR3 is also encoded by other nucleotide sequences in the sample. This chain links TRBV7-2 with TRBJ2-3; D unclear. Between the trimmed V and J ends, which lost 5 bases and 6 bases, there was a span of 9 bases. The germline V gene has CDR1 SGHTA and CDR2 FQGNSA. This CDR3 has 12 residues. This CDR3 is CASSLLRDTQYF. The DNA of the CDR3 is TGTGCCAGCAGCCTACTCCGGGATACGCAGTATTTT.

This clone has only one observation. The chain links TRBV29-1 to TRBJ2-1; no definite D call. The CDR3 extends over 12 amino acids. The germline V and J ends were trimmed by 5 bases and 3 bases, with 8 bases remaining between them. The V gene's germline CDR1 is SQVTM and CDR2 ANQGSEA. This CDR3 reads CSVSPNYNEQFF. The CDR3 coding sequence is TGCAGCGTTTCCCCTAACTACAATGAGCAGTTCTTC.

This clone was seen once. The chain employs TRBV2 and TRBJ2-1; D remains unclear. Looked up from germline, CDR1 is SNHLY and CDR2 is FYNNEI. Trimming stripped 8 bases from V and 0 bases from J, with 11 bases between. CDR3 size: 14 residues. CDR3 sequence: CASCPVLSYNEQFF. The CDR3 DNA reads TGTGCCAGCTGCCCGGTCCTCTCCTACAATGAGCAGTTCTTC.